This is a list of T cell receptor beta chains from one sample in a study of early T cells in non-severe SARS-CoV-2 infection. TCRdb reprocessed the 5' RACE reads with MiXCR, giving one entry per CDR3 protein. Counted here are approximately 50,000 distinct CDR3 sequences, about 10% occurring once; the ten biggest clones make up about 8.6%. The sample was whole blood. Source of these receptors: an adult who was a healthcare worker with PCR-confirmed SARS-CoV-2 infection or an uninfected control (not recorded which). Each CDR3 is given with its conserved first and last residue. The D gene is left open where the match is weak. Size values are once, few and many counts, or a class for expanded clones, and some rows have none.

abundance | d_gene | j_gene | v_gene | CDR3aa | CDR3nt
. | . | TRBJ2-7 | TRBV28 | CASRGGGIRGEQYF | TGTGCCAGCCGTGGTGGAGGGATCCGGGGCGAGCAGTACTTC
many | . | TRBJ1-1 | TRBV20-1 | CSASTVSNTEAFF | TGCAGTGCTAGCACGGTGTCGAACACTGAAGCTTTCTTT
many | TRBD2 | TRBJ2-1 | TRBV5-1 | CASSAGLAGAYNREQFF | TGCGCCAGCAGCGCCGGACTAGCGGGAGCTTACAATCGTGAGCAGTTCTTC
many | TRBD2 | TRBJ2-7 | TRBV20-1 | CSARRLAGSLLEQYF | TGCAGTGCTAGGCGACTAGCGGGGTCCCTCCTCGAGCAGTACTTC
many | . | TRBJ1-4 | TRBV5-5 | CASSGRQDWNEKLFF | TGTGCCAGCAGCGGTAGACAGGATTGGAATGAAAAACTGTTTTTT
many | . | TRBJ2-1 | TRBV5-1 | CASSLGISGSYNEQFF | TGCGCCAGCAGCTTAGGTATCAGCGGTAGTTACAATGAGCAGTTCTTC
. | . | TRBJ2-3 | TRBV29-1 | CSAQPGTAGLGDTQYF | TGCAGCGCCCAGCCGGGGACAGCGGGATTGGGAGATACGCAGTATTTT
. | TRBD2 | TRBJ2-5 | TRBV14 | CASSPLQTRLAGEETQYF | TGTGCCAGCAGCCCTCTCCAGACCCGACTAGCGGGAGAAGAGACCCAGTACTTC
. | TRBD2 | TRBJ2-1 | TRBV30 | CAWSVGLADNEQFF | TGTGCCTGGAGTGTGGGACTAGCGGACAATGAGCAGTTCTTC
many | TRBD1 | TRBJ1-6 | TRBV7-6 | CASSYQTGAYNSPLHF | TGTGCCAGCAGCTATCAGACAGGGGCCTATAATTCACCCCTCCACTTT
many | . | TRBJ1-1 | TRBV5-6 | CASSGRFGTEAFF | TGTGCCAGCAGCGGCCGGTTTGGGACTGAAGCTTTCTTT
. | . | TRBJ2-1 | TRBV23-1 | CASSQGGTHFDEQFF | TGCGCCAGCAGTCAGGGAGGCACCCACTTCGATGAGCAGTTCTTC
. | . | TRBJ2-3 | TRBV27 | CASSSLEGYTDTQYF | TGTGCCAGCAGCTCACTGGAGGGATACACAGATACGCAGTATTTT
few | . | TRBJ2-2 | TRBV20-1 | CSARDLSRGGELFF | TGCAGTGCTAGAGATTTAAGCCGGGGCGGGGAGCTGTTTTTT
many | . | TRBJ1-5 | TRBV6-1 | CASSPTPGNQPQHF | TGTGCCAGCAGTCCCACCCCAGGGAATCAGCCCCAGCATTTT
few | . | TRBJ2-7 | TRBV12-3/TRBV12-4 | CASSHRDPRYEQYF | TGTGCCAGCAGCCACCGGGACCCTCGCTACGAGCAGTACTTC